Presented here are 19 T cell receptor beta chains from one specimen sequenced in a study of blood T cells in healthy people across ages. Sample-barcoded 5' priming and a J-beta primer mix drove a second PCR of 7 to 11 cycles. TCRdb called the 5' RACE reads again in MiXCR, with one record for every CDR3 protein. This sample has 1.5 million to 2 million distinct CDR3 sequences, with about 31% found just once. Material for sequencing was blood. These receptors came from a woman younger than 45 in good health.

The chain combines TRBV7-3 with TRBJ1-1; possible D gene TRBD1, 6 bases. The CDR3 has 13 residues. Germline-derived CDR1 and CDR2 are SGHTA and FQGTGA. The ends were cut back, 5 bases at V and 7 bases at J, with 14 bases in the middle. The CDR3 nucleotides read TGTGCCAGCAGCCAAGACAGGTCCCTTGAAGCTTTCTTT. Its protein is CASSQDRSLEAFF.

This clonotype has only a few counts. The chain joins TRBV3-1 to TRBJ2-3; 9 nucleotides agree with TRBD2. Trimming at V came to 4 bases and at J to 3 bases, leaving 8 bases not matched to a gene. The V gene's germline CDR1 is LGHDT and CDR2 YNNKEL (reference sequence). The CDR3 has 16 residues. The CDR3 here is CASSRFSGRSTDTQYF. In DNA form, the CDR3 reads TGTGCCAGCAGCCGGTTTAGCGGGAGAAGTACAGATACGCAGTATTTT.

The CDR3 DNA is TGTGCCAGCGGAGAAGGGCGTTCCGAGCAGTTCTTC. It codes for CASGEGRSEQFF. V gene TRBV27 combines with J gene TRBJ2-1; D uncertain. From germline, CDR1 is MNHEY and CDR2 SMNVEV (reference sequence). This CDR3 has 12 residues. V dropped 8 bases and J dropped 10 bases, with 15 bases sitting between them.

The rearrangement links TRBV5-6 to TRBJ2-1; 10 nucleotides line up with TRBD1. V trimming: 1 base; J trimming: 4 bases; junction bases outside the gene matches: 2. Germline V gene lookup returns CDR1 SGHDT and CDR2 YYEEEE. The CDR3 is 15 amino acids. The CDR3 sequence: CASSLRDRGYNEQFF. The DNA for the CDR3 is TGTGCCAGCAGCTTGAGGGACAGGGGTTACAATGAGCAGTTCTTC.

About this clonotype itself: Just one base apart from a much larger clone, this may be a read error. The V call is TRBV12-3 or TRBV12-4, the J call TRBJ1-6; no definite D call. The CDR3 is 15 amino acids. The CDR3 sequence: CASSLEGMGNSSLHF. The DNA for the CDR3 is TGTGCCAGCAGTTTAGAGGGCATGGGGAATTCATCCCTCCACTTT.

The CDR3 protein is CASSVGQGAWNIQYF. DNA for the CDR3: TGTGCCAGCAGCGTAGGACAGGGGGCGTGGAACATTCAGTACTTC. V is TRBV9 and J is TRBJ2-4; the match to TRBD1 covers 10 bases. This CDR3 contains 15 residues. The trim removed 0 bases at V and 7 bases at J, leaving 4 bases unmatched. Looked up from germline, CDR1 is SGDLS and CDR2 is YYNGEE.

Ten or more counts support this clonotype. This rearrangement joins TRBV5-1 to TRBJ2-1; 9 bases match TRBD1. CDR3 length equals 13 residues. Per germline, CDR1 SGHRS and CDR2 YFSETQ. Trimming took 9 bases from V and 7 from J; bases not matched to a gene: 8. The CDR3 spells CATRQGVVNEQFF. The CDR3, as DNA: TGCGCCACCCGACAGGGGGTAGTGAATGAGCAGTTCTTC.

This clonotype came up a few times. J is TRBJ2-5 and V is TRBV20-1; no reliable D call. The length of the CDR3 is 13 residues. V was trimmed by 1 base and J by 0 bases, leaving 6 bases between them. Germline CDR1 DFQATT, CDR2 SNEGSKA (reference sequence). CDR3 nucleotide sequence: TGCAGTGCTAGAGGTCTCCACCAAGAGACCCAGTACTTC. This codes for CSARGLHQETQYF.

This clonotype was picked up a small number of times. J is TRBJ1-2 and V is TRBV27, with 7 bases aligning to TRBD1. Looked up from germline, CDR1 is MNHEY and CDR2 is SMNVEV (reference sequence). This CDR3 is built from 12 residues. The junction had 3 bases not matched to a gene; V was cut back by 5 bases and J by 6 bases. The CDR3: CASSGQAHGYTF. As DNA, the CDR3 is TGTGCCAGCAGTGGACAGGCCCATGGCTACACCTTC.

This clonotype was counted a few times. The V call is TRBV7-3, the J call TRBJ2-7, with a weak D call TRBD2 (5 bases). Trimming removed 0 bases from V and 2 bases from J, with 14 bases in between. CDR1 SGHTA and CDR2 FQGTGA come from the germline V gene. The CDR3 sequence is 16 residues long. CDR3 sequence: CASSLTSSGPTYEQYF. The CDR3 DNA reads TGTGCCAGCAGCTTAACGTCGAGCGGCCCCACCTACGAGCAGTACTTC. The variable domain in full, completed from reference TRBV7-3 and TRBJ2-7, reads GAGVSQTPSNKVTEKGKYVELRCDPISGHTALYWYRQSLGQGPEFLIYFQGTGAADDSGLPNDRFFAVRPEGSVSTLKIQRTERGDSAVYLCASSLTSSGPTYEQYFGPGTRLTVT.

The V gene is TRBV6-5, the J gene TRBJ1-4, with D hard to call. V was trimmed by 4 bases and J by 8 bases, leaving 14 bases between them. CDR1 and CDR2 (germline): MNHEY, SVGAGI. The CDR3 consists of 14 residues. This chain's CDR3 is CASSSASRVEKLFF. The CDR3 bases are TGTGCCAGCAGTTCCGCCTCGAGGGTCGAAAAACTGTTTTTT.

V gene TRBV20-1 combines with J gene TRBJ2-7, with D perhaps matching TRBD1 or TRBD2 (6 bases each). Per the germline V gene, CDR1 is DFQATT and CDR2 is SNEGSKA (reference sequence). Trimming pared 2 bases from V and 7 bases from J, leaving 18 bases between. The CDR3 contains 14 residues. The CDR3 region is CSARPGRGPGEQYF. DNA of the CDR3: TGCAGTGCTAGACCGGGACGGGGGCCGGGGGAGCAGTACTTC.

This clonotype came up a few times. The V call is TRBV7-2, the J call TRBJ2-5; TRBD2 aligns across 8 bases. In germline, CDR1 is SGHTA, CDR2 FQGNSA. This CDR3 spans 18 amino acids. J lost 5 bases, V lost 4 bases, and 18 bases had no gene match. The CDR3 is CASSSHVRAGAAEETQYF. DNA for the CDR3: TGTGCCAGCAGCTCCCACGTTCGAGCGGGGGCCGCGGAGGAGACCCAGTACTTC.

Here the CDR3 DNA reads TGTGCCAGCAGCCCCCATATGGGGGGGACTGAAGCTTTCTTT. This translates into CASSPHMGGTEAFF. The gene calls are TRBV7-2 and TRBJ1-1; the D gene is possibly TRBD1 (5 bases). Trimming stripped 5 bases from V and 5 bases from J, with 15 bases between. The CDR3 is made up of 14 amino acids. The germline V gene has CDR1 SGHTA and CDR2 FQGNSA.

The chain links TRBV7-9 to TRBJ1-4; D gene ambiguous. Germline CDR1 SEHNR, CDR2 FQNEAQ (reference sequence). The V end lost 6 bases, the J end lost 8 bases, and 16 bases lay between the germline ends. This CDR3 region has 14 residues. This CDR3 is CASSHGRAAEKLFF. The CDR3 region has the DNA TGTGCCAGCAGTCATGGCCGGGCGGCGGAAAAACTGTTTTTT.

This rearrangement joins TRBV4-2 to TRBJ2-6, with 13 bases fitting TRBD2. CDR1 is LGHNA and CDR2 is YNFKEQ in the germline V gene. This CDR3 has 20 residues. V dropped 1 base and J dropped 0; count of bases not matched to a gene: 6. The CDR3, as DNA: TGTGCCAGCAGCCAAGCGCCGGGACTAGCGGGGTACTCTGGGGCCAACGTCCTGACTTTC. Translating gives CASSQAPGLAGYSGANVLTF.

This clonotype was found a few times. V gene TRBV20-1 combines with J gene TRBJ2-5, with 7 bases that match TRBD1. Germline V gene sequence: CDR1 DFQATT, CDR2 SNEGSKA (reference sequence). The CDR3 length is 11 residues. The V gene end was trimmed by 6 bases and the J gene end by 4 bases; junction bases not matched to a gene: 2. In DNA, the CDR3 is TGCAGTGCATGGACAGGAGAGACCCAGTACTTC. This codes for CSAWTGETQYF.

This clonotype was seen at least ten times. J is TRBJ2-7 and V is TRBV20-1; 13 positions match TRBD2. Germline loops: CDR1 DFQATT, CDR2 SNEGSKA (reference sequence). V lost 6 bases to trimming and J lost 6 bases; unmatched junction nucleotides: 11. The CDR3 length is 15 residues. CDR3 nucleotides: TGCAGTGCGGAACTAGCGGGAGGGCCGAGGGGCGAGCAGTACTTC. Translation gives CSAELAGGPRGEQYF.

CDR3 in amino acids: CSARDTGRYTF. The CDR3 nucleotides read TGCAGTGCTAGAGACACGGGACGCTACACCTTC. The chain combines TRBV20-1 with TRBJ1-2; a weak D match, TRBD1 (5 bases). Germline CDR1 reads DFQATT; CDR2 reads SNEGSKA (reference sequence). V lost 0 bases and J 9 bases, leaving 8 bases between the germline ends. CDR3 size: 11 residues.